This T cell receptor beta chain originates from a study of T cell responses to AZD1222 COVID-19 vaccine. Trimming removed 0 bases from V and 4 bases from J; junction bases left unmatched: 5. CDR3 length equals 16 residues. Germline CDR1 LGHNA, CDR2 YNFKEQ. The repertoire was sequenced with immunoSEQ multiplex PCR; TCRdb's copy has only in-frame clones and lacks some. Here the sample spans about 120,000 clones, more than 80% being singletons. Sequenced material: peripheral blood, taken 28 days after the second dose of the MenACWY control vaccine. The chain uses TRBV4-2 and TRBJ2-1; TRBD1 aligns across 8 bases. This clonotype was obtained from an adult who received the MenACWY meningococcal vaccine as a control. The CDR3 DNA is TGTGCCAGCAGCCAAGATGTGGGACAGGCATACAATGAGCAGTTCTTC. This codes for CASSQDVGQAYNEQFF.